The sequence of this T cell receptor beta chain was determined in a study of T cells after yellow fever vaccination. This CDR3 spans 11 amino acids. Per the germline V gene, CDR1 is MNHEY and CDR2 is SVGAGI. Trimming removed 7 bases at V and 4 bases at J, with 5 bases between. This clonotype occurred a few times. A single record per CDR3 protein comes from TCRdb applying MiXCR to the 5' RACE reads. The data show a few hundred thousand distinct CDR3 sequences, under 15% seen once. The chain recombines TRBV6-5 with TRBJ2-1; D remains ambiguous. This specimen was CD4+ T cells sorted from PBMCs, taken 45 days after the yellow fever booster vaccination. The clonotype was recovered from a man younger than 40 who received the YFV17D yellow fever vaccine. The CDR3 sequence is CASTYYNEQFF. The CDR3, as DNA: TGTGCCAGCACTTATTACAATGAGCAGTTCTTC.